The next 19 T cell receptor beta chains were all read from a single sample in a study of STAT3 mutations in large granular lymphocyte leukemia. Study conclusions and caveats: In T-cell large granular lymphocyte leukemia, about half of patients showed multiple immunodominant subclonotypes.

Their antigens remain unidentified. The protocol was immunoSEQ multiplex PCR, while the TCRdb copy is restricted to in-frame clones and leaves out a portion. The sample carries tens of thousands of clones, roughly 77% recorded once. Sequencing was carried out using PBMCs. All receptors derive from a human donor with T large granular lymphocyte leukemia. Some clones in this sample may be carry-over from other donors' samples.

The chain recombines TRBV5-4 with TRBJ2-1; D ambiguous. Trimming stripped 0 bases from V and 0 bases from J, with 1 base between. This CDR3 contains 13 residues. Per germline, CDR1 SGHNT and CDR2 YYREEE (reference sequence). CDR3 DNA sequence: TGTGCCAGCAGCTTGGTCTCCTACAATGAGCAGTTCTTC. This translates into CASSLVSYNEQFF.

The V call is TRBV28, the J call TRBJ2-2, with TRBD2 matching over 8 bases. This CDR3 is built from 14 residues. Germline CDR1 MDHEN, CDR2 SYDVKM. The V and J ends lost 8 bases and 4 bases, in that order; junction bases with no gene match: 6. DNA for the CDR3: TGTGCCAGCCTTGGACTAGCAGCCACCGGGGAGCTGTTTTTT. Protein product: CASLGLAATGELFF.

J is TRBJ2-7 and V is TRBV5-4, with no clear D. Trimming removed 2 bases at V and 2 bases at J, with 11 bases between. The CDR3 runs 14 residues. Germline V gives CDR1 SGHNT, CDR2 YYREEE (reference sequence). In nucleotides, the CDR3 is TGTGCCAGCAGCTTCGACCCCGGCCCCTACGAGCAGTACTTC. Residues: CASSFDPGPYEQYF.

V and J are TRBV5-4 and TRBJ1-3, with D uncertain. The CDR3 has 15 amino acids. Germline CDR1 and CDR2: SGHNT and YYREEE (reference sequence). Deletions cut 0 bases from V and 0 bases from J, with 7 bases between. The CDR3 reads CASSLDGSSGNTIYF. For the CDR3, the DNA is TGTGCCAGCAGCTTGGACGGGTCCTCTGGAAACACCATATATTTT.

This sequence joins TRBV18 and TRBJ2-2; D is possibly TRBD2 (6 bases). V was trimmed by 6 bases and J by 4 bases, leaving 27 bases between them. The CDR3 has 19 amino acids. Per the germline V gene, CDR1 is KGHSH and CDR2 is LQKENI. CDR3 in amino acids: CASSPQGREHRRGTGELFF. CDR3 sequence (DNA): TGTGCCAGCTCGCCTCAAGGCAGGGAGCACCGGCGGGGCACCGGGGAGCTGTTTTTT. Together with reference TRBV18 and TRBJ2-2, the CDR3 gives the full variable domain: NAGVMQNPRHLVRRRGQEARLRCSPMKGHSHVYWYRQLPEEGLKFMVYLQKENIIDESGMPKERFSAEFPKEGPSILRIQQVVRGDSAAYFCASSPQGREHRRGTGELFFGEGSRLTVL.

The gene calls are TRBV6-5 and TRBJ1-2; maybe TRBD1 (6 bases). V was pared by 6 bases and J by 0 bases, with 14 bases between. The CDR3 is 15 amino acids. CDR1 and CDR2 from the germline V gene are MNHEY and SVGAGI. CDR3 bases: TGTGCCAGCAGGGAGGGGGGCACAGCTAACTATGGCTACACCTTC. Amino acids: CASREGGTANYGYTF.

This CDR3 is CASSLRGVGSPLHF. CDR3 in DNA: TGTGCCAGCAGCTTGAGGGGAGTTGGCTCACCCCTCCACTTT. The chain couples TRBV5-4 to TRBJ1-6; maybe TRBD1 (5 bases). Deletions cut 1 base from V and 10 bases from J, with 12 bases between. Per the germline V gene, CDR1 is SGHNT and CDR2 is YYREEE (reference sequence). This CDR3 is 14 amino acids long.

This CDR3 reads CASSQLRAGVNTGELFF. CDR3 DNA sequence: TGCGCCAGCAGCCAACTCAGAGCGGGGGTGAACACCGGGGAGCTGTTTTTT. The chain uses TRBV4-1 and TRBJ2-2; 8 nucleotides align to TRBD2. Germline CDR1 is MGHRA and CDR2 is YSYEKL. Trimming removed 2 bases from V and 1 base from J; junction bases left unmatched: 6. There are 17 residues in the CDR3.

This sequence joins TRBV5-5 and TRBJ2-7; perhaps TRBD1 as D (5 bases). In germline, CDR1 is SGHKS, CDR2 YYEKEE (reference sequence). This CDR3 region has 14 residues. The V end was cut by 5 bases, the J end by 5 bases, with 17 bases between. The DNA for the CDR3 is TGTGCCAGCAGAGCAGGAACAGGTGACCACGAGCAGTACGTC. Residues: CASRAGTGDHEQYV.

This chain connects TRBV6-1 to TRBJ2-1; a weak D match, TRBD1 (5 bases). The CDR3 length is 12 residues. The V gene lost 7 bases and the J gene lost 8 bases, with 12 bases spanning the gap. In germline, CDR1 is MNHNS, CDR2 SASEGT. CDR3 sequence reads: CASKPQGDEQFF. CDR3 sequence (DNA): TGTGCCAGCAAGCCGCAGGGTGATGAGCAGTTCTTC.

The genes are TRBV6-5 and TRBJ2-7; perhaps TRBD1 as D (6 bases). The CDR3 sequence is 11 residues long. V lost 2 bases and J 9 bases, leaving 8 bases between the germline ends. Per the germline V gene, CDR1 is MNHEY and CDR2 is SVGAGI. CDR3 amino acids: CASSYGGGQYF. CDR3 DNA: TGTGCCAGCAGTTACGGGGGCGGGCAGTACTTC.

The J gene is TRBJ2-7, the V gene TRBV6-5; 10 nucleotides align to TRBD1. Germline loops: CDR1 MNHEY, CDR2 SVGAGI. CDR3 length equals 16 residues. V shed 2 bases, J shed 2 bases, and the junction held 6 bases outside the gene matches. This CDR3 reads CASSYGGTGDTYEQYF. For the CDR3, the DNA is TGTGCCAGCAGTTACGGCGGGACAGGGGACACCTACGAGCAGTACTTC.

The V and J genes are TRBV5-1 and TRBJ2-7; no firm D call. Germline V gene data show CDR1 as SGHRS and CDR2 as YFSETQ. This CDR3 contains 12 residues. The germline V and J ends were trimmed by 4 bases and 5 bases, with 10 bases remaining between them. The CDR3 sequence is CASSLTGDEQYV. The CDR3 DNA sequence: TGCGCCAGCAGCCTTACGGGCGACGAGCAGTACGTC.

The V call is TRBV14, the J call TRBJ2-7, with 12 bases matching TRBD1. Looked up from germline, CDR1 is SGHDN and CDR2 is FVKESK. The CDR3 has 14 residues. Unmatched junction bases numbered 1, after V lost 4 bases and J lost 3 bases. CDR3 nucleotides: TGTGCCAGCAGCCGGGACAGGGGGCTCTACGAGCAGTACTTC. Protein product: CASSRDRGLYEQYF.

The chain has TRBV4-3 and TRBJ2-1; the match to TRBD2 covers 10 bases. The CDR3 sequence is 17 residues long. In germline, CDR1 is LGHNA, CDR2 YSLEER. Trimming at V came to 0 bases and at J to 5 bases, leaving 7 bases not matched to a gene. As DNA, the CDR3 is TGCGCCAGCAGCCAAGAGGACTTAAGCGGGGGGGACAATGAGCAGTTCTTC. This sequence encodes CASSQEDLSGGDNEQFF.

This chain links TRBV5-1 with TRBJ1-1; D call uncertain. The CDR3 loop spans 14 amino acids. Germline CDR1 reads SGHRS; CDR2 reads YFSETQ. The V and J ends lost 1 base and 1 base respectively, with 8 bases between them. CDR3 sequence reads: CASSLSAANTEAFF. The CDR3 coding sequence is TGCGCCAGCAGCTTGTCTGCAGCGAACACTGAAGCTTTCTTT.

The chain has TRBV2 and TRBJ2-2; D remains ambiguous. V was clipped by 7 bases and J by 4 bases, with 10 bases between them. This CDR3 has 13 residues. Germline V gives CDR1 SNHLY, CDR2 FYNNEI. CDR3 amino acids: CASNEVVTGELFF. In nucleotides, the CDR3 is TGTGCCAGCAATGAGGTTGTCACCGGGGAGCTGTTTTTT. Full variable domain (missing parts from reference TRBV2 and TRBJ2-2): EPEVTQTPSHQVTQMGQEVILRCVPISNHLYFYWYRQILGQKVEFLVSFYNNEISEKSEIFDDQFSVERPDGSNFTLKIRSTKLEDSAMYFCASNEVVTGELFFGEGSRLTVL.

This clone turned up a few times. The chain recombines TRBV27 with TRBJ1-5, with a possible D match to TRBD1 (5 bases). The ends were cut back, 3 bases at V and 1 base at J, with 10 bases in the middle. The germline gives CDR1 MNHEY, CDR2 SMNVEV (reference sequence). CDR3 length: 15 residues. The chain's CDR3 is CASSFLGESNQPQHF. The CDR3 DNA sequence: TGTGCCAGCAGTTTTTTAGGGGAAAGCAATCAGCCCCAGCATTTT.

The rearrangement links TRBV28 to TRBJ1-2; 7 nucleotides line up with TRBD1. Germline lookup yields CDR1 MDHEN and CDR2 SYDVKM. With 4 bases clipped from V and 4 bases from J, the junction kept 9 bases outside the gene matches. This CDR3 is built from 15 residues. The CDR3 here is CASSSPRGSAYGYTF. The CDR3, as DNA: TGTGCCAGCAGTTCCCCCAGGGGGTCTGCCTATGGCTACACCTTC.